This T cell receptor (beta chain) was observed in a study of T-cell memory formation after mild COVID-19. The CDR3 is 15 residues long. Germline V CDR1 and CDR2: SEHNR, FQNEAQ (reference sequence). V trimming: 5 bases; J trimming: 11 bases; junction bases outside the gene matches: 16. Each CDR3 protein gets one entry after TCRdb re-called the 5' RACE reads with MiXCR. The sample has 150,000 or so distinct CDR3 sequences; roughly 11% are singletons. This clonotype was seen a handful of times. What it binds is unknown. Findings and limits, study-wide: Clones that got smaller from day 15 to 85 had even CD4/CD8, while clones growing later tipped toward CD4+.

The TCR was taken from a man between 18 and 35 years old who had mild COVID-19 (a few samples of this study predate the infection). Cell type and time point are not known. The sample comprised PBMCs or a T cell subset sorted from them (not recorded which). The genes are TRBV7-9 and TRBJ1-1; 8 bases are a match to TRBD1. The CDR3 loop reads CASSPDAGQGARAFF. The DNA for the CDR3 is TGTGCCAGCAGCCCCGACGCAGGACAGGGTGCGAGGGCTTTCTTT. Combining the CDR3 with reference TRBV7-9 and TRBJ1-1 gives the whole variable domain DTGVSQNPRHKITKRGQNVTFRCDPISEHNRLYWYRQTLGQGPEFLTYFQNEAQLEKSRLLSDRFSAERPKGSFSTLEIQRTEQGDSAMYLCASSPDAGQGARAFFGQGTRLTVV.